The present entry profiles one TCR beta chain with its context. Its recognized antigen is unknown. Base-call qualities are not available, and no considerably larger clone is one nucleotide away. V is shortened by 8 bases, J by 2 bases, and the region joining them spans 9 bases. Reading from cysteine to phenylalanine, the CDR3 counts 12 amino acids. Only the CDR3 region is kept as DNA, spanning 36 bases read in frame from base 1. These data come from a study of glioma-infiltrating T cells (dated by TCRdb to the mid-2010s). For context, the study as a whole: The study sequenced TCR alpha- and beta-chain repertoires from glioma tissue, from non-neoplastic brain tissue and from matched peripheral blood mononuclear cells. To gauge divergence between tissue and blood T-cell populations, every tissue-infiltrating repertoire was compared against the peripheral blood repertoire from the same patient. Three low-grade glioma patients, roughly 8 primary glioblastoma patients, and three non-glioma patients who contributed non-neoplastic brain tissue made up the paired cohort.

Overall study results and their limits: Very few CDR3 sequences were found to be shared between tissue and blood, and this scarcity was attributed to high CDR3 diversity and limited sampling. VJ-independent divergence between tissue and blood was below expectation in non-neoplastic patients but above expectation in all gliomas, especially low-grade gliomas. Group comparisons were based on small numbers of patients: three non-neoplastic, three low-grade glioma and roughly eight glioblastoma patients.

The iRepertoire nested amplicon-rescue multiplex PCR (arm-PCR) platform was used to amplify TCR alpha and beta CDR3 regions from RNA. One-step reverse transcription and amplification used about 95-400 ng of tissue mRNA or PBMC total RNA as input. After bead purification, a secondary multiplex PCR added Illumina adapters, and libraries were gel-purified between 200 and 400 bp. Demultiplexing relied on internal 6-nucleotide barcodes carried by the libraries. Sequencing of libraries was performed on an Illumina MiSeq with 2x220 or 2x250 nucleotide paired-end reads. The study's own analysis went as follows. FLASH 1.2.11 was used to merge paired reads, and BWA-MEM then aligned the reads to the GRCh37 human genome before TRA and TRB reads were extracted. For V and J assignment, an IMGT-derived reference of cassette sequences and CDR3 motifs that included pseudogenes was used. Reads were translated in three frames, and productive CDR3s were defined as those with a C...FGXG motif and no stop codons. Clonotypes were defined as unique combinations of V-J cassette pair and CDR3 amino acid sequence. Hamming distance filtering was applied to reads, with thresholds set by the sequence error rate of each sample in mapped regions. TCRdb passed the public sequencing reads through fastp at Q25 and MiXCR, retaining productive beta sequences. Each record represents a unique CDR3 protein, reported with the most common genes and DNA among its rows. These V and J calls rely on TCRdb rather than the paper's analysis. The sample has 150,000 or so distinct CDR3 sequences on record, 30% to 40% of them singletons. Roughly 20% of the sample is taken by the ten largest.

The chain links TRBV12-3 or TRBV12-4 with TRBJ2-5; there is no confident call for the D gene. The sequence came from a human donor with low-grade glioma or glioblastoma, undergoing nonglioma brain surgery, or in good health (not recorded which). Material for sequencing was glioma tissue, nonneoplastic brain tissue, or PBMCs (not recorded which). The nucleotides are TGTGCCAGCGGAGTAGGGCAAGAGACCCAGTACTTC. This is translated as CASGVGQETQYF.